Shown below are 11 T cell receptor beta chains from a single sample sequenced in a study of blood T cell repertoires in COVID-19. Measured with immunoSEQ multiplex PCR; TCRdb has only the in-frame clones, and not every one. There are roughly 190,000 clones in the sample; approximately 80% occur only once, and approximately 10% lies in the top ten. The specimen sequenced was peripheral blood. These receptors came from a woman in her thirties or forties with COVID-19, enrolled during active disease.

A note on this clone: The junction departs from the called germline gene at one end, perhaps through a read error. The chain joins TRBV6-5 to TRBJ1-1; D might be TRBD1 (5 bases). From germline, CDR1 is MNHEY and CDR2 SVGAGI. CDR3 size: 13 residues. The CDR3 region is CASNYTLNREAFF. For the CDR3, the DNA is TGTGCCAGCAATTACACTCTCAACAGGGAAGCTTTCTTT.

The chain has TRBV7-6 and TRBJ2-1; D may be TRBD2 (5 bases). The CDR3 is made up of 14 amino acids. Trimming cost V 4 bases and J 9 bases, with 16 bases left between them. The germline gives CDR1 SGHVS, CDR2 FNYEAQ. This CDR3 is CASSSRFSAGEQFF. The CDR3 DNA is TGTGCCAGCAGCTCCCGCTTTAGCGCAGGTGAGCAGTTCTTC.

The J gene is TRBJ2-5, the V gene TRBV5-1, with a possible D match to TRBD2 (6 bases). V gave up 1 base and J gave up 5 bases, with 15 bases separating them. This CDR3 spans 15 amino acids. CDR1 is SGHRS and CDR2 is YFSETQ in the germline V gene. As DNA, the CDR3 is TGCGCCAGCAGCTTGTCGCGGGGCGCCTGGGAGACCCAGTACTTC. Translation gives CASSLSRGAWETQYF.

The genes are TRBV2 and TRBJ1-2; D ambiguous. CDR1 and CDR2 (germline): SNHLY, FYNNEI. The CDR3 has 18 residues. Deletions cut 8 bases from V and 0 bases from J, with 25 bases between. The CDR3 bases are TGTGCCAGCCTCACCCCCCCCCGAGATAGTTCAACTAACTATGGCTACACCTTC. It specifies CASLTPPRDSSTNYGYTF.

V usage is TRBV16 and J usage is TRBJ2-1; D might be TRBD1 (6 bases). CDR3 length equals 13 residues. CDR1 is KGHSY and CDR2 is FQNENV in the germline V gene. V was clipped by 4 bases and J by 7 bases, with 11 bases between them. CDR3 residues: CASSPLGGNEQFF. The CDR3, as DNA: TGTGCCAGCAGCCCCTTAGGGGGTAATGAGCAGTTCTTC.

CDR3 sequence reads: CASSEYKGAFTEAFF. The CDR3, as DNA: TGTGCCAGCAGTGAATACAAGGGAGCATTCACTGAAGCTTTCTTT. The J gene is TRBJ1-1, the V gene TRBV25-1, with no clear D. Germline CDR1 reads MGHDK; CDR2 reads SYGVNS. The CDR3 is 15 residues long. V lost 0 bases and J lost 4, with 12 bases in between.

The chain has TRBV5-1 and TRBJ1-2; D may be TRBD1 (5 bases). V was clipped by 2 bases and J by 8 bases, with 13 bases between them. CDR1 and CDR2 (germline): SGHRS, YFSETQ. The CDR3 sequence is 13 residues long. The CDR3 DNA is TGCGCCAGCAGCTTAAACGGGGGGTCCGGCTACACCTTC. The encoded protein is CASSLNGGSGYTF.

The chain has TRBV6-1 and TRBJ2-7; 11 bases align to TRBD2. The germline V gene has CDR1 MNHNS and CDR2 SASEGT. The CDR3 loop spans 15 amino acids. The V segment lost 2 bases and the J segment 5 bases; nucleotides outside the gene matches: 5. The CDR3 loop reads CASSELAGGVDEQYF. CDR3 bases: TGTGCCAGCAGTGAACTAGCGGGAGGTGTTGACGAGCAGTACTTC.

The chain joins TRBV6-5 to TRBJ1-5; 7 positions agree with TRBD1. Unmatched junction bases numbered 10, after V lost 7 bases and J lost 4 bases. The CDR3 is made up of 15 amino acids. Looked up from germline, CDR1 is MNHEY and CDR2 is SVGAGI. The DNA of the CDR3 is TGTGCCAGCACCTTGGACAGGTCAGGGAATCAGCCCCAGCATTTT. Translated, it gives CASTLDRSGNQPQHF.

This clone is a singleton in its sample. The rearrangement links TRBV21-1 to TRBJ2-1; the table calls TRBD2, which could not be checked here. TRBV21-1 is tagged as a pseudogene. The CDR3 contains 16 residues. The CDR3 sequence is CASSHKDGLWGDEQFF. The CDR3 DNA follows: TGTGCCAGCAGCCATAAGGACGGATTGTGGGGGGATGAGCAGTTCTTC.

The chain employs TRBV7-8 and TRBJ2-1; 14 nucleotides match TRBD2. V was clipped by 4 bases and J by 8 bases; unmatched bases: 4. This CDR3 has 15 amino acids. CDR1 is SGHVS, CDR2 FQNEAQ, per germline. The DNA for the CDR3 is TGTGCCAGCAGCTGGGGACTAGCGGGAGTGGATGAGCAGTTCTTC. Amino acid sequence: CASSWGLAGVDEQFF.